This T cell receptor (beta chain) was sequenced in a study of T cells after yellow fever vaccination. TCRdb analysed the 5' RACE reads with MiXCR anew, one entry per CDR3 protein. The table records 250,000 to 400,000 distinct CDR3 sequences, 3.5% to 5% of them present only once. This clonotype came up many times. No antigen is known for it. Whole-study findings and limits: The secondary response showed a weaker magnitude and a faster peak, day 5 versus 15.

The germline V gene has CDR1 SGHRS and CDR2 YFSETQ. This CDR3 has 13 residues. Deletions cut 4 bases from V and 3 bases from J, with 9 bases between. J is TRBJ2-3 and V is TRBV5-1; maybe TRBD1 (6 bases). This sequence originates from a man aged 18 to 30 who received the YFV17D yellow fever vaccine. The starting material was PBMCs, obtained 15 days after the yellow fever booster vaccination. The CDR3 reads CASSKDRTDTQYF. In DNA, the CDR3 is TGCGCCAGCAGCAAAGACAGGACAGATACGCAGTATTTT. Filled out from reference TRBV5-1 and TRBJ2-3, the complete variable domain reads KAGVTQTPRYLIKTRGQQVTLSCSPISGHRSVSWYQQTPGQGLQFLFEYFSETQRNKGNFPGRFSGRQFSNSRSEMNVSTLELGDSALYLCASSKDRTDTQYFGPGTRLTVL.